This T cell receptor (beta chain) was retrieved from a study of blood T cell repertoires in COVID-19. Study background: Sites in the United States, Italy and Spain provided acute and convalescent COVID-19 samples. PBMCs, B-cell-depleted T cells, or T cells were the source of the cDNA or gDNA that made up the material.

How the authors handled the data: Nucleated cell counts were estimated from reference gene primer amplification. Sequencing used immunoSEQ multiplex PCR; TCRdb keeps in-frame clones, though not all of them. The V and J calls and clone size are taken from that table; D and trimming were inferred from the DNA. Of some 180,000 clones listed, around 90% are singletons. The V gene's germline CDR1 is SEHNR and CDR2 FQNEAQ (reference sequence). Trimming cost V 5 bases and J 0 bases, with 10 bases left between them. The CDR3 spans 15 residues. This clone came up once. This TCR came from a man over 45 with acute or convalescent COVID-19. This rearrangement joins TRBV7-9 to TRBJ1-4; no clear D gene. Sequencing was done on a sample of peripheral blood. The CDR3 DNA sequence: TGTGCCAGCAGCCGAAGAGGAGCAACTAATGAAAAACTGTTTTTT. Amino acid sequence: CASSRRGATNEKLFF.